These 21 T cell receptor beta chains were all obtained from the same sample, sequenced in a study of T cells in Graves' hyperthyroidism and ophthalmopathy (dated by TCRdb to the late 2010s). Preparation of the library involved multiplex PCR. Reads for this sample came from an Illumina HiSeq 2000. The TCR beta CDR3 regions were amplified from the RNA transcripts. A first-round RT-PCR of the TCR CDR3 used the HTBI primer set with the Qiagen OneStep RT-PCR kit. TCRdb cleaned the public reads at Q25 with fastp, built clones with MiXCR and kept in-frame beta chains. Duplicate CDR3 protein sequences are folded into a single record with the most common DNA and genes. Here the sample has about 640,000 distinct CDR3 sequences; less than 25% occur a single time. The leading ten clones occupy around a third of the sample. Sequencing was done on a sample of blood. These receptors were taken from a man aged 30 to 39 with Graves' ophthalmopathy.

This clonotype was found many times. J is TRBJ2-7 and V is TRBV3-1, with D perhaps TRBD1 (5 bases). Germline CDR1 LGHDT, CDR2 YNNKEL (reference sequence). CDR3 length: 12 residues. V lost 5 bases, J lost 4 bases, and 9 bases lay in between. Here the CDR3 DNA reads TGTGCCAGCAGCATGGGGCGATACGAGCAGTACTTC. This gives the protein CASSMGRYEQYF.

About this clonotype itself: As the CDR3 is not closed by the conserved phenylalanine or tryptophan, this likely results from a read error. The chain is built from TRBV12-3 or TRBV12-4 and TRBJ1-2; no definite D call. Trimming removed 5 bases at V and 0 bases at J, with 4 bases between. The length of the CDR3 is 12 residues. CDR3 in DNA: TGTGCCAGCAGTAACACTAACTATGGCTACACCCTC. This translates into CASSNTNYGYTL.

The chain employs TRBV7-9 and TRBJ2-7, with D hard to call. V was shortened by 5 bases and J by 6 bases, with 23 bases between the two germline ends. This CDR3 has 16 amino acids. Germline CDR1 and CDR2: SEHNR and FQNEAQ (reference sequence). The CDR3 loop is CASSPLWPYSTGEQYF. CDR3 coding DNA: TGTGCCAGCAGCCCGCTGTGGCCTTACTCTACGGGCGAGCAGTACTTC.

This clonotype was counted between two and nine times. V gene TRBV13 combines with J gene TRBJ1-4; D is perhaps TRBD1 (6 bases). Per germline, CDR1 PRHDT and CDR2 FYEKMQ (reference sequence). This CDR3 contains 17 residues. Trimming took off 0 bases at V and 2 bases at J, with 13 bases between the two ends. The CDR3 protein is CASSLGPTGSTNEKLFF. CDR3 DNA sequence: TGTGCCAGCAGCTTAGGCCCCACAGGGTCGACTAATGAAAAACTGTTTTTT.

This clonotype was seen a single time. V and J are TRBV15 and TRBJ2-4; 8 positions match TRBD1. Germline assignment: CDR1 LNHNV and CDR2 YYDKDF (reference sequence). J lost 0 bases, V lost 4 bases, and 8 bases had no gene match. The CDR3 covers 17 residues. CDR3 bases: TGTGCCACCAGCACCAGACAGGGGTTTGAAGCCAAAAACATTCAGTACTTC. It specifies CATSTRQGFEAKNIQYF.

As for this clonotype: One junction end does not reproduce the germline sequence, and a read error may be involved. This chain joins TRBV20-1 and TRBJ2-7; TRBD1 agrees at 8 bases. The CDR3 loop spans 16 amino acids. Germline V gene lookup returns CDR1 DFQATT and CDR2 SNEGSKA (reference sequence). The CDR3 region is CSAPPGQGYETYERYF. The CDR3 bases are TGCAGTGCTCCCCCCGGACAGGGTTATGAGACCTACGAGCGGTACTTC.

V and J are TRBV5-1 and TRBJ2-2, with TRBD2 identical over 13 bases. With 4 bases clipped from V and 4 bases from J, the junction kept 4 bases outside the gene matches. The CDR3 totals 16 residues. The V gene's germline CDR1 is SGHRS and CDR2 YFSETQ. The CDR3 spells CASSIGLAGVTGELFF. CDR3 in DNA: TGCGCCAGCAGCATCGGACTAGCGGGAGTCACCGGGGAGCTGTTTTTT.

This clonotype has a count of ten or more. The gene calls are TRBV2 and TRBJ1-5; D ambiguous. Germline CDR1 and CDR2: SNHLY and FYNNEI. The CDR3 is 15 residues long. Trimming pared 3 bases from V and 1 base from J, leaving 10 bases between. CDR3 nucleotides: TGTGCCAGCAGTGATTCGGGATTCAGCAATCAGCCCCAGCATTTT. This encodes CASSDSGFSNQPQHF.

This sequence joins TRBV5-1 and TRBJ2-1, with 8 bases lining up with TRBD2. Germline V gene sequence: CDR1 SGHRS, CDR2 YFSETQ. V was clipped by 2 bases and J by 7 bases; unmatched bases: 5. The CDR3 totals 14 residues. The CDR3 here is CASSFSGIVNEQFF. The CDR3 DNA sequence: TGCGCCAGCAGCTTTAGCGGGATTGTGAATGAGCAGTTCTTC. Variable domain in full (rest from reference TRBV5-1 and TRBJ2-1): KAGVTQTPRYLIKTRGQQVTLSCSPISGHRSVSWYQQTPGQGLQFLFEYFSETQRNKGNFPGRFSGRQFSNSRSEMNVSTLELGDSALYLCASSFSGIVNEQFFGPGTRLTVL.

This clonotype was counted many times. The CDR3 spells CASSLSLDRNTEAFF. The CDR3 coding sequence is TGTGCCAGCAGTTTATCCCTGGACAGGAACACTGAAGCTTTCTTT. The chain carries TRBV28 and TRBJ1-1, with D possibly TRBD1 on 6 matching bases. Trimming removed 1 base from V and 1 base from J, with 10 bases in between. The CDR3 is 15 residues long. Germline V lookup: CDR1 MDHEN, CDR2 SYDVKM.

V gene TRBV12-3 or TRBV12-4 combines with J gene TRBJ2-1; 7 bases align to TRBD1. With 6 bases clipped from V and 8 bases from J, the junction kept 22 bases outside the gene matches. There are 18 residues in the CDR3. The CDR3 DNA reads TGTGCCAGCAGCCGCCGGGACAGTCTTTTTCATGGTGGGGATGAGCAGTTCTTC. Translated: CASSRRDSLFHGGDEQFF.

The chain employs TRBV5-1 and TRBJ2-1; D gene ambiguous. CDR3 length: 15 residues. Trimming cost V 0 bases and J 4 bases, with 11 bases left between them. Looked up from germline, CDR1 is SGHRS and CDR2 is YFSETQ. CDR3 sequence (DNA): TGCGCCAGCAGCTTGGCCAGCGCGGAGTACAATGAGCAGTTCTTC. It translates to CASSLASAEYNEQFF.

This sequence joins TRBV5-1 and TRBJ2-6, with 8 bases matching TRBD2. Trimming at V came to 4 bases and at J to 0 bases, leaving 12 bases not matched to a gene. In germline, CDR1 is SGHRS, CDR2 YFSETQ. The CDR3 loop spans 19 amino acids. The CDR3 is CASSATAGGLGSGANVLTF. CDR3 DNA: TGCGCCAGCAGCGCCACTGCGGGGGGACTTGGCTCTGGGGCCAACGTCCTGACTTTC.

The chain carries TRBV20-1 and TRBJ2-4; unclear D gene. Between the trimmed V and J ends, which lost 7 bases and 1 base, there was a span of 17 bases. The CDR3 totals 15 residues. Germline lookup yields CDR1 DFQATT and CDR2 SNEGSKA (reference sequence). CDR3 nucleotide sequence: TGCAGTGTTAGGGTAGTCAGCAGGGCCAAAAACATTCAGTACTTC. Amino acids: CSVRVVSRAKNIQYF.

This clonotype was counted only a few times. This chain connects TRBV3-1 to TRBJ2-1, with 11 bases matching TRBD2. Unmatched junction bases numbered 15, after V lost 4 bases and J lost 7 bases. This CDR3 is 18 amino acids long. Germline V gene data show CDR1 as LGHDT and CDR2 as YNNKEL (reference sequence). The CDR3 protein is CASSLRRIAGGALNEQFF. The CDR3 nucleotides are TGTGCCAGCAGCCTTCGACGAATAGCGGGAGGGGCGTTAAATGAGCAGTTCTTC.

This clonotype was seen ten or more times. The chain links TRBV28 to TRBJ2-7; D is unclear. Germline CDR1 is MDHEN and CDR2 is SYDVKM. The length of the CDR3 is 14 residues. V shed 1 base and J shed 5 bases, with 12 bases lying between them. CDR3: CASSLYSSGDEQYF. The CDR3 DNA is TGTGCCAGCAGTTTATACTCCTCCGGCGACGAGCAGTACTTC. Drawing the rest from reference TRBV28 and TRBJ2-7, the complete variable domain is DVKVTQSSRYLVKRTGEKVFLECVQDMDHENMFWYRQDPGLGLRLIYFSYDVKMKEKGDIPEGYSVSREKKERFSLILESASTNQTSMYLCASSLYSSGDEQYFGPGTRLTVT.

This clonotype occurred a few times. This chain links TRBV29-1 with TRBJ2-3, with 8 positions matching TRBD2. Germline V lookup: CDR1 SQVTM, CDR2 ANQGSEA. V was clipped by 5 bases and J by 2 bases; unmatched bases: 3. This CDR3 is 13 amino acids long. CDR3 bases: TGCAGCGTTCGCGGGAGGATCACAGATACGCAGTATTTT. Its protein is CSVRGRITDTQYF.

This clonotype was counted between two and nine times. The CDR3 sequence is CSASPPGGRYEQYF. Here the CDR3 DNA reads TGCAGTGCTAGTCCCCCGGGAGGCCGCTACGAGCAGTACTTC. The chain recombines TRBV20-1 with TRBJ2-7; 7 bases map to TRBD2. The CDR3 length is 14 residues. Looked up from germline, CDR1 is DFQATT and CDR2 is SNEGSKA (reference sequence). V lost 3 bases to trimming and J lost 3 bases; unmatched junction nucleotides: 8.

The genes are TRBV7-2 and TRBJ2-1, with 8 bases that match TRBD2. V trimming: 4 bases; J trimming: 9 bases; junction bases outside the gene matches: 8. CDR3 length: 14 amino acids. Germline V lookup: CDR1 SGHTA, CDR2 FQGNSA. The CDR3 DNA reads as TGTGCCAGCAGCTATGGAGGGACTAGAGTTGAGCAGTTCTTC. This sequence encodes CASSYGGTRVEQFF.

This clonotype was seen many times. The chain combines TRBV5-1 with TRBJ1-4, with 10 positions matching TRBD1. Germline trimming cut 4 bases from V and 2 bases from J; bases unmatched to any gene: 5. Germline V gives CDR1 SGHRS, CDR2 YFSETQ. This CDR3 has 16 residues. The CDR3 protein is CASSRQGAVTNEKLFF. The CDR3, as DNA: TGCGCCAGCAGCCGACAGGGGGCAGTTACTAATGAAAAACTGTTTTTT.

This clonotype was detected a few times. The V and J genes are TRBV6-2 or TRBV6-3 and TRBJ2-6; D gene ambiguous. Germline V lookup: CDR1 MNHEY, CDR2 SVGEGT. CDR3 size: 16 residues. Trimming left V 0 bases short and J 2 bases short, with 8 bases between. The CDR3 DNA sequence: TGTGCCAGCAGTTACTCTCGGAAAGCTGGGGCCAACGTCCTGACTTTC. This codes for CASSYSRKAGANVLTF.